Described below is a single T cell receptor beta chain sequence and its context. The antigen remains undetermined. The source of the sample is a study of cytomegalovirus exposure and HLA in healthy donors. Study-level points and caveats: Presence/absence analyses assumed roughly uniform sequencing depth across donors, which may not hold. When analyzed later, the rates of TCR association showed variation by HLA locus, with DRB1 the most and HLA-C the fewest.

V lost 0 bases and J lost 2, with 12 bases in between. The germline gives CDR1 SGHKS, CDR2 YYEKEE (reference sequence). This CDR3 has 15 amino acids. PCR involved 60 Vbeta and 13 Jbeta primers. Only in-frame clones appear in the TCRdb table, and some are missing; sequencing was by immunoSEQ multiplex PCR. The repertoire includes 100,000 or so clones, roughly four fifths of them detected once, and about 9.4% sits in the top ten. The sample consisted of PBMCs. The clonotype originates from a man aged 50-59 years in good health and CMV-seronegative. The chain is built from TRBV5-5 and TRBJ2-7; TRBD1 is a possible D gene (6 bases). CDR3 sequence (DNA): TGTGCCAGCAGCTTGGAGGTAGGGGGACCCTACGAGCAGTACTTC. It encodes CASSLEVGGPYEQYF.